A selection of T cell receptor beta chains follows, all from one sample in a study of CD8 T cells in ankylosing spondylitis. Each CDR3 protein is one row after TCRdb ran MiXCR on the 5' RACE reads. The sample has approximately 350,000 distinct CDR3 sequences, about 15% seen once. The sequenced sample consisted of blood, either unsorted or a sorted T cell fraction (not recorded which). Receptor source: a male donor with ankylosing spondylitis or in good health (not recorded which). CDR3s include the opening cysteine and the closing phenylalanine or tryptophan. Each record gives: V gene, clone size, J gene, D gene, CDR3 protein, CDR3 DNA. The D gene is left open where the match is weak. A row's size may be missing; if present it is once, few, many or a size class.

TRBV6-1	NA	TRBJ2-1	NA	CASSQTRPSSYNEQFF	TGTGCCAGCAGCCAGACCCGGCCCAGCTCCTACAATGAGCAGTTCTTC
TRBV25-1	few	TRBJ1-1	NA	CASSDGRRGEAFF	TGTGCCAGCAGTGATGGTCGGCGAGGAGAAGCTTTCTTT
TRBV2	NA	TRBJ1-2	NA	CASSSQRGTSPNYGYTF	TGTGCCAGCAGTTCCCAAAGGGGGACGTCGCCTAACTATGGCTACACCTTC
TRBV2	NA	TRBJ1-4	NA	CASLIPGGDEKLFF	TGTGCCAGCCTAATACCGGGGGGCGATGAAAAACTGTTTTTT
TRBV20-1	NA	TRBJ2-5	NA	CSARDLGGQETQYF	TGCAGTGCTAGAGATCTCGGGGGCCAAGAGACCCAGTACTTC
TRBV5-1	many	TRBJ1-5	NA	CASRRDGGARGNQPQHF	TGCGCCAGCAGGAGGGACGGGGGGGCGCGGGGGAATCAGCCCCAGCATTTT
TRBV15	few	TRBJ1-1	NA	CATSRETVPRNTEAFF	TGTGCCACCAGCAGAGAGACGGTCCCAAGGAACACTGAAGCTTTCTTT
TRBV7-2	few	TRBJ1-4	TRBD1	CASSLARQGHEKLFF	TGTGCCAGCAGCTTAGCGCGACAGGGCCATGAAAAACTGTTTTTT
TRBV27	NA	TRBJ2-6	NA	CASWSEMSGANVLTF	TGTGCCAGCTGGTCCGAGATGTCTGGGGCCAACGTCCTGACTTTC
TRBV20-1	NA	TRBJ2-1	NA	CSTNAGMRIDEQFF	TGCAGTACCAACGCAGGTATGCGGATCGATGAGCAGTTCTTC
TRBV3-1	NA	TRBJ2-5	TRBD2	CASSHRTSGGRETQYF	TGTGCCAGCAGCCATCGGACTAGCGGGGGCCGAGAGACCCAGTACTTC
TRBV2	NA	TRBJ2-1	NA	CASSGDSSYNEQFF	TGTGCCAGCAGTGGAGACTCCTCCTACAATGAGCAGTTCTTC
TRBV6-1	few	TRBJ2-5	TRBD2	CASSEGVLAGETQYF	TGTGCCAGCAGCGAAGGGGTACTAGCGGGAGAGACCCAGTACTTC
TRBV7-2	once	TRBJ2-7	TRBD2	CASSYRTSGYEEQYF	TGTGCCAGCAGCTACCGGACTAGCGGGTACGAGGAGCAGTACTTC
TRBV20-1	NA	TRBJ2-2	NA	CCARDHARGYDTGELFF	TGCTGTGCTAGAGATCACGCGAGAGGATACGACACCGGGGAGCTGTTTTTT
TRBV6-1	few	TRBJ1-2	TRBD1	CASSVGTGSGYTF	TGTGCCAGCAGTGTTGGGACAGGCAGCGGCTACACCTTC
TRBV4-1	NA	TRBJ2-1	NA	CASSLLAGGTRFSSYNEQFF	TGCGCCAGCAGCCTTCTAGCCGGCGGAACTCGATTTAGCTCCTACAATGAGCAGTTCTTC
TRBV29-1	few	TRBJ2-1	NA	CSVGPSRGNEQFF	TGCAGCGTTGGACCTTCCAGGGGCAATGAGCAGTTCTTC
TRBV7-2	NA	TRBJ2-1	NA	CASSLGRVRGNEQFF	TGTGCCAGCAGCTTGGGGCGGGTTCGGGGGAATGAGCAGTTCTTC
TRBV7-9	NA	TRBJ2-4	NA	CASSLRTPENIQYF	TGTGCCAGCAGCTTAAGGACACCGGAAAACATTCAGTACTTC
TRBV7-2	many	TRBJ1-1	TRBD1	CASSAKRQGRNTEAFF	TGTGCCAGCAGCGCCAAACGACAGGGGCGGAACACTGAAGCTTTCTTT
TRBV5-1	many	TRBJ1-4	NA	CASRSLIATNEKLFF	TGCGCCAGCAGATCTCTGATAGCAACTAATGAAAAACTGTTTTTT
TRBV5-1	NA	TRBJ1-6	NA	CASSLERAHNSPLHF	TGCGCCAGCAGCTTGGAGAGGGCACATAATTCACCCCTCCACTTT
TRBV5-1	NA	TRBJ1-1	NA	CASSPPGQLNTEAFF	TGCGCCAGCAGCCCCCCTGGGCAGTTGAACACTGAAGCTTTCTTT
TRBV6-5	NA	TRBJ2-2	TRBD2	CASSYHGPAGGNTGELFF	TGTGCCAGCAGTTACCATGGACCGGCGGGAGGGAACACCGGGGAGCTGTTTTTT
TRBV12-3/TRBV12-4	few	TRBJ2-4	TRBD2	CASSTSGRDKNIQYF	TGTGCCAGCAGTACCAGCGGGAGAGACAAAAACATTCAGTACTTC
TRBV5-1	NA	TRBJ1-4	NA	CASSRGTATNEKLFF	TGCGCCAGCAGCCGCGGGACGGCAACTAATGAAAAACTGTTTTTT
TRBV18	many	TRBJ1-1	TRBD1	CASSPPGTGLPEAFF	TGTGCCAGCTCACCCCCCGGGACAGGGCTACCCGAAGCTTTCTTT
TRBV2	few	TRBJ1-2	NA	CASSADWRDGYTF	TGTGCCAGCAGCGCGGATTGGAGGGACGGCTACACCTTC
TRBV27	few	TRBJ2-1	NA	CASSITGTSGYNEQFF	TGTGCCAGCAGTATCACAGGCACCTCGGGGTACAATGAGCAGTTCTTC
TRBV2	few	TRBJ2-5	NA	CASRYSETQYF	TGTGCCAGCCGTTACAGTGAGACCCAGTACTTC
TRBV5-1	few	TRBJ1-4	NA	CASRSGSNEKLFF	TGCGCCAGCAGATCCGGGTCTAATGAAAAACTGTTTTTT
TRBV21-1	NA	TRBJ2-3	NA	CASSRLIERGTDTQYF	TGTGCCAGCAGCAGATTAATAGAAAGGGGGACAGATACGCAGTATTTT
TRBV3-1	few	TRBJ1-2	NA	CASSQDYRGGGYTF	TGTGCCAGCAGCCAAGATTATAGGGGAGGAGGCTACACCTTC
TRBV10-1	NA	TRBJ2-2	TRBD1	CASSDPGTGITGELFF	TGCGCCAGCAGTGATCCCGGGACAGGGATCACCGGGGAGCTGTTTTTT
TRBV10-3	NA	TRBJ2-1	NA	CAISDTPGNEQFF	TGTGCCATCAGTGACACTCCCGGCAATGAGCAGTTCTTC
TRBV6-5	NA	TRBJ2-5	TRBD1	CASSYRGGAETQYF	TGTGCCAGCAGTTACCGAGGGGGCGCGGAGACCCAGTACTTC
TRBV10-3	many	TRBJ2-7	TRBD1	CAISESGQEGSYEQYF	TGTGCCATCAGTGAGTCGGGACAGGAGGGGAGCTACGAGCAGTACTTC
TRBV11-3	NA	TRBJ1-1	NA	CASSLEETTEAFF	TGTGCCAGCAGCTTAGAAGAGACGACTGAAGCTTTCTTT
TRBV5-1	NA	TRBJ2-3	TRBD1	CASSLTGQGSTDTQYF	TGCGCCAGCAGCTTGACTGGACAGGGAAGCACAGATACGCAGTATTTT
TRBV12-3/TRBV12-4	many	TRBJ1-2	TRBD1	CASSPRAGGYGYTF	TGTGCCAGCAGTCCCCGGGCAGGGGGCTATGGCTACACCTTC
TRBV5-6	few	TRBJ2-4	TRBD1	CASSRDRGILRENIQYF	TGTGCCAGCAGCCGGGACAGGGGTATACTTCGGGAAAACATTCAGTACTTC
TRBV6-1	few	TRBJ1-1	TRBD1	CASSLIHEGGVGTEAFF	TGTGCCAGCAGCCTAATACATGAAGGGGGCGTAGGCACTGAAGCTTTCTTT
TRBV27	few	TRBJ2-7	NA	CASWGRGIYEQYF	TGTGCCAGCTGGGGGCGGGGAATCTACGAGCAGTACTTC
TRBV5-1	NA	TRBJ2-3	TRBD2	CASSPDGGADTQYF	TGCGCCTCGTCCCCTGACGGGGGGGCGGATACGCAGTATTTT
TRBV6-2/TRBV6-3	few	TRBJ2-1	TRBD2	CASSPPGLAGGPVQFF	TGTGCCAGCAGTCCACCGGGACTAGCGGGGGGGCCGGTGCAGTTCTTC
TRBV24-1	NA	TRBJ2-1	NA	CATSEGASSYNEQFF	TGTGCCACCAGTGAAGGGGCCTCATCCTACAATGAGCAGTTCTTC
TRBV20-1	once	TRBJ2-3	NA	CSGGGWLAADTQYF	TGCAGTGGGGGTGGGTGGCTAGCAGCAGATACGCAGTATTTT
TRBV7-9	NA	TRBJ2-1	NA	CASSLGQAASGDEQFF	TGTGCCAGCAGCTTAGGACAGGCGGCTTCTGGGGATGAGCAGTTCTTC
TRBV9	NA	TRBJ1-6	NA	CASSVDNNSPLHF	TGTGCCAGCAGCGTAGATAATAATTCACCCCTCCACTTT
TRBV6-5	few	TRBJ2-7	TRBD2	CASSRGGDEQYF	TGTGCCAGCAGTCGGGGGGGTGACGAGCAGTACTTC
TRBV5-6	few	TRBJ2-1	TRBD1	CASSLSPVQGDNEQFF	TGTGCCAGCAGCTTGTCTCCAGTTCAGGGGGACAATGAGCAGTTCTTC